This paragraph reports one T cell receptor (beta chain). The sample originates from a study of blood T cells in healthy people across ages. Deletions cut 0 bases from V and 1 base from J, with 9 bases between. The length of the CDR3 is 15 residues. CDR1 is LGHDT and CDR2 is YNNKEL in the germline V gene (reference sequence). Per sample, at least 5 micrograms of total RNA were extracted. A sample-barcoded 5' primer and a J-beta primer mix were used in a second PCR of about 6 to 11 cycles. There were at least 2.5 million CDR3-containing paired-end reads obtained from each sample. TCRdb passed the 5' RACE reads through MiXCR, listing each CDR3 protein once. The sample comprises hundreds of thousands of distinct CDR3 sequences, more than 50% of which are singletons, and about a quarter rests with the top ten.

The sequencing sample was made of blood. The TCR originated in a man aged 40-55 years in good health. V gene TRBV3-1 combines with J gene TRBJ2-5; TRBD1 might be the D (6 bases). The CDR3 DNA reads TGTGCCAGCAGCCAAGAAGGGGGTTTCCAAGAGACCCAGTACTTC. Amino acid sequence: CASSQEGGFQETQYF.